The 18 T cell receptor beta chains below all came from one sample that was sequenced in a study of cytomegalovirus exposure and HLA in healthy donors. Amplification used 60 Vbeta primers and 13 Jbeta primers. The protocol was immunoSEQ multiplex PCR, while the TCRdb copy is restricted to in-frame clones and leaves out a portion. The repertoire holds 150,000 to 200,000 clones, around 82% seen once, with less than 2% in the top ten. The sequencing input was PBMCs. These receptors were obtained from a man aged 18 to 30 in good health and CMV-seronegative.

The rearrangement joins TRBV9 to TRBJ2-7; 9 bases match TRBD1. Germline V lookup: CDR1 SGDLS, CDR2 YYNGEE. The CDR3 is made up of 17 amino acids. The V segment lost 0 bases and the J segment 2 bases; nucleotides outside the gene matches: 9. CDR3 DNA: TGTGCCAGCAGCGTAGGGGACAGGGATGTCGTCCCCTACGAGCAGTACTTC. This codes for CASSVGDRDVVPYEQYF.

This CDR3 reads CASSPRAGLPNEQFF. In DNA, the CDR3 is TGTGCCAGCAGTCCCCGGGCGGGACTCCCCAATGAGCAGTTCTTC. The chain couples TRBV28 to TRBJ2-1; D is perhaps TRBD2 (6 bases). The CDR3 has 15 residues. Germline V gene sequence: CDR1 MDHEN, CDR2 SYDVKM. The ends were cut back, 5 bases at V and 6 bases at J, with 17 bases in the middle.

The chain recombines TRBV9 with TRBJ2-1, with 12 bases lining up with TRBD2. CDR3 length equals 15 residues. The germline CDR1 and CDR2 sequences are SGDLS and YYNGEE. The V segment lost 2 bases and the J segment 6 bases; nucleotides outside the gene matches: 3. The CDR3 reads CASSVGLAGSNEQFF. Written as DNA, the CDR3 is TGTGCCAGCAGCGTTGGACTAGCGGGATCCAATGAGCAGTTCTTC. Full variable domain (outside the CDR3, taken from reference TRBV9 and TRBJ2-1): DSGVTQTPKHLITATGQRVTLRCSPRSGDLSVYWYQQSLDQGLQFLIQYYNGEERAKGNILERFSAQQFPDLHSELNLSSLELGDSALYFCASSVGLAGSNEQFFGPGTRLTVL.

The J gene is TRBJ1-1, the V gene TRBV4-3; 8 nucleotides agree with TRBD1. Germline-derived CDR1 and CDR2 are LGHNA and YSLEER. CDR3 length: 14 residues. J was trimmed by 4 bases and V by 4 bases; bases with no gene match: 5. The DNA of the CDR3 is TGCGCCAGCAGCCCGGCTACAGGGGGCACTGAAGCTTTCTTT. It yields the protein CASSPATGGTEAFF.

The chain carries TRBV14 and TRBJ1-2; D is perhaps TRBD1 (6 bases). The CDR3 runs to 12 residues. Germline V gene data show CDR1 as SGHDN and CDR2 as FVKESK. Between the trimmed V and J ends, which lost 4 bases and 3 bases, there was a span of 6 bases. CDR3 protein: CASSPGDYGYTF. The CDR3 nucleotides are TGTGCCAGCAGCCCAGGGGACTATGGCTACACCTTC.

The CDR3: CSARGDRQYF. The CDR3 DNA reads as TGCAGTGCTAGAGGGGACAGGCAGTACTTC. The chain employs TRBV20-1 and TRBJ2-7; 7 positions agree with TRBD1. The J segment lost 9 bases and the V segment lost 1 base, leaving 0 bases of the junction unmatched. The germline gives CDR1 DFQATT, CDR2 SNEGSKA (reference sequence). CDR3 size: 10 residues.

This chain connects TRBV28 to TRBJ1-1; TRBD1 might be the D (6 bases). The ends were cut back, 7 bases at V and 11 bases at J, with 20 bases in the middle. The length of the CDR3 is 13 residues. Germline V gene sequence: CDR1 MDHEN, CDR2 SYDVKM. CDR3 amino acids: CASTPNRDTVAFF. The CDR3 coding sequence is TGTGCCAGCACCCCCAACCGGGACACGGTGGCTTTCTTT.

About this clone: The same CDR3 is also encoded by other DNA sequences in this sample. The chain recombines TRBV6-5 with TRBJ1-4, with 8 nucleotides matching TRBD1. The CDR3 is 13 amino acids. V shed 6 bases and J 7 bases; nucleotides not matched to a gene: 4. Per germline, CDR1 MNHEY and CDR2 SVGAGI. The CDR3 loop is CASSDRGGEKLFF. For the CDR3, the DNA is TGTGCCAGCAGCGACAGGGGTGGTGAAAAACTGTTTTTT.

This clone has just a few counts. The chain joins TRBV7-9 to TRBJ2-1; the match to TRBD2 covers 10 bases. The germline gives CDR1 SEHNR, CDR2 FQNEAQ (reference sequence). This CDR3 contains 15 residues. Trimming at V came to 4 bases and at J to 6 bases, leaving 6 bases not matched to a gene. In DNA, the CDR3 is TGTGCCAGCAGCTACAGACTAGCGGGTGGCAATGAGCAGTTCTTC. This gives the protein CASSYRLAGGNEQFF.

In regard to this clone: In the same sample, other DNA sequences code for this CDR3. V usage is TRBV9 and J usage is TRBJ2-7; 8 nucleotides line up with TRBD1. Germline values: CDR1 SGDLS, CDR2 YYNGEE. J lost 2 bases, V lost 0 bases, and 7 bases had no gene match. The CDR3 runs to 16 residues. The CDR3 protein is CASSVGPGTGAYEQYF. CDR3 DNA sequence: TGTGCCAGCAGCGTAGGCCCCGGGACAGGAGCCTACGAGCAGTACTTC.

This rearrangement joins TRBV15 to TRBJ2-4; 8 positions match TRBD1. CDR3 length equals 19 residues. From germline, CDR1 is LNHNV and CDR2 YYDKDF (reference sequence). Trimming took 0 bases from V and 0 from J; bases not matched to a gene: 10. This chain's CDR3 is CATSRDGTGGRVAKNIQYF. DNA for the CDR3: TGTGCCACCAGCAGAGATGGGACAGGTGGGCGAGTAGCCAAAAACATTCAGTACTTC.

This clone is a singleton in its sample. The chain uses TRBV6-5 and TRBJ1-2; the D gene is possibly TRBD1 (5 bases). CDR3 size: 14 residues. Germline V CDR1 and CDR2: MNHEY, SVGAGI. Trimming left V 6 bases short and J 2 bases short, with 13 bases between. The CDR3 sequence is CASRQSGTNYGYTF. As DNA, the CDR3 is TGTGCCAGCAGACAGAGCGGGACGAACTATGGCTACACCTTC.

The CDR3 is CASSRGQVQETQYF. CDR3 nucleotides: TGTGCCAGCTCACGAGGACAGGTTCAAGAGACCCAGTACTTC. This chain joins TRBV18 and TRBJ2-5, with 7 bases fitting TRBD1. J lost 2 bases, V lost 4 bases, and 4 bases had no gene match. The CDR3 loop spans 14 amino acids. Germline-derived CDR1 and CDR2 are KGHSH and LQKENI.

This clone was detected a few times. The chain joins TRBV6-1 to TRBJ1-3; tentative D call: TRBD1 (6 bases). Between the trimmed V and J ends, which lost 8 bases and 0 bases, there was a span of 11 bases. The V gene's germline CDR1 is MNHNS and CDR2 SASEGT. The CDR3 runs 14 residues. In DNA form, the CDR3 reads TGTGCCAGCGCCGGACAGATCTCTGGAAACACCATATATTTT. Translation gives CASAGQISGNTIYF.

The rearrangement uses TRBV5-6 and TRBJ2-7, with D maybe TRBD1 (6 bases). CDR3 length: 13 amino acids. Germline assignment: CDR1 SGHDT and CDR2 YYEEEE. Trimming took 7 bases from V and 3 from J, leaving 14 bases between them. CDR3 sequence: CASAQGHHYEQYF. In DNA, the CDR3 is TGTGCCAGCGCCCAGGGACACCACTACGAGCAGTACTTC.

This clone was counted once. CDR3 coding DNA: TGTGCCAGCAGTGAAGCGGGAGCGGGTCAGGATACGCAGTATTTT. This gives the protein CASSEAGAGQDTQYF. The chain is built from TRBV2 and TRBJ2-3; D may be TRBD2 (6 bases). V lost 0 bases and J 6 bases, leaving 13 bases between the germline ends. Germline CDR1 reads SNHLY; CDR2 reads FYNNEI. This CDR3 has 15 amino acids.

Written as DNA, the CDR3 is TGTGCCAGCAGTGGTTGGGACAGGGGTCGTGAGACCCAGTACTTC. It is translated as CASSGWDRGRETQYF. The chain joins TRBV6-1 to TRBJ2-5; TRBD1 agrees at 10 bases. Germline-derived CDR1 and CDR2 are MNHNS and SASEGT. Losses at the gene ends were 4 bases for V and 5 bases for J; bases not matched to a gene: 7. This CDR3 is 15 amino acids long.

This chain uses TRBV25-1 with TRBJ1-2; 7 bases line up with TRBD1. Trimming removed 4 bases from V and 7 bases from J; junction bases left unmatched: 12. The germline V gene has CDR1 MGHDK and CDR2 SYGVNS. The CDR3 is 15 amino acids. The CDR3 region has the DNA TGTGCCAGCAGTGGGGCCGGACAGGCCGTCCGTGGCTACACCTTC. Translating it yields CASSGAGQAVRGYTF.